This T cell receptor (beta chain) was found in a study of OX40 agonist ivuxolimab in advanced cancers. About the study: Patients were treated with ivuxolimab, an agonistic anti-OX40 (CD134) antibody. Eligibility admitted prior anti-PD-1, anti-PD-L1 or anti-CTLA-4 therapy; about 42% had some.

Regarding this clone: Its target is unknown.

Germline CDR1 reads SGHTA; CDR2 reads FQGTGA. CDR3 size: 14 residues. The V and J ends lost 5 bases and 1 base respectively, with 10 bases between them. Profiled with immunoSEQ multiplex PCR; TCRdb holds only in-frame clones, not every one. The top ten clones hold 3.9% of a sample with approximately 52,000 clones, 65% to 85% of them seen once. Study-wide findings and caveats: Averaged across samples, CD8+ T cells carried more expanded clones than CD4+ did. Clones of CD4+ and CD8+ blood T cells grew by week 6 at doses of 0.1 to 3.0 mg/kg.

J is TRBJ2-3 and V is TRBV7-3, with D hard to call. This receptor was obtained from an adult with an advanced solid tumor such as melanoma, head and neck, liver or kidney cancer. Specimen: CD4+ or CD8+ T cells sorted from blood, collected in a trial of the OX40 agonist ivuxolimab. The CDR3: CASSRRPGTDTQYF. In DNA, the CDR3 is TGTGCCAGCAGCCGTAGACCGGGCACAGATACGCAGTATTTT.